This T cell receptor beta chain was captured by sequencing in a study of vaccination and CD4 T cells after COVID-19. Noted treatment: approximately 9-day PBMC culture with coronavirus spike peptide pools or control peptides (ViraFEST assay). With the Oncomine TCR Beta short-read assay, DNA from cultured CD4+ T cells was sequenced. MiXCR, applied by TCRdb to the PCR reads, yields one record per CDR3 protein. This table holds about 13,000 distinct CDR3 sequences, 75% to 80% found once. Trimming took off 6 bases at V and 1 base at J, with 14 bases between the two ends. Germline CDR1 is MNHEY and CDR2 is SVGEGT. The CDR3 consists of 15 residues. Study-level findings and limits: Reactive clonotype counts went from median roughly 20 after infection to approximately 38 after vaccination, nonsignificantly.

This clonotype came up once. Its specificity is not known. The V call is TRBV6-2 or TRBV6-3, the J call TRBJ2-3; D may be TRBD2 (5 bases). Material for sequencing was CD4+ T cells from blood, cultured in vitro. This receptor was taken from a human donor who had recovered from COVID-19. Here the CDR3 reads CASRRGQVRTDTQYF. In DNA form, the CDR3 reads TGTGCCAGCAGACGCGGGCAGGTGCGCACAGATACGCAGTATTTT.